This T cell receptor (beta chain) stems from a study of T cells in severe cutaneous drug reactions. On the study more broadly: Recruitment ran 2011 to 2018 in Taiwan, Thailand and a European registry. The ALDEN and Naranjo causality algorithms determined the culprit drug.

Germline CDR1 reads SGHVS; CDR2 reads FQNEAQ. This CDR3 comprises 17 residues. Sequenced patients had Stevens-Johnson syndrome or toxic epidermal necrolysis caused by carbamazepine. About five Han Chinese and 6 or 7 European CBZ-SJS/TEN patients gave blood repertoires. On this clonotype itself: Its antigen remains unidentified.

The study's findings and limits: Carbamazepine-induced Stevens-Johnson syndrome or toxic epidermal necrolysis patients showed strongly raised TRBV12-4, 25% to 35% in blister cells and approximately 5% in PBMC.

Bulk and single-cell libraries used iRepertoire multiplex PCR with TCR subtype-specific primers. TCRdb reprocessed the multiplex PCR reads, with one entry per CDR3 protein and no DNA. The sample has under 2,000 distinct CDR3 sequences, and its top ten clones hold roughly 30%. Sequencing was carried out using PBMCs. The chain is built from TRBV7-8 and TRBJ2-5; with no DNA, the TCRdb D assignment of TRBD1 cannot be verified. The clonotype originates from a human donor with Stevens-Johnson syndrome, a severe cutaneous drug reaction. CDR3 region: CASTNSGQEISWETQYF.